The sequence of this T cell receptor (beta chain) was determined in a study of blood T cell repertoires in COVID-19. Study summary: Sources were T cells, B-cell-depleted T cells, or PBMCs; the material itself was cDNA or gDNA.

Measured with immunoSEQ multiplex PCR; TCRdb has only the in-frame clones, and not every one. The data contain 250,000 to 350,000 clones, about four fifths of them seen just once; the ten biggest clones take up roughly 1.5%. This clone was found a few times. V lost 2 bases, J lost 4 bases, and 11 bases lay in between. The CDR3 covers 14 residues. Looked up from germline, CDR1 is MNHEY and CDR2 is SVGAGI. V and J are TRBV6-5 and TRBJ1-1, with D unclear. This receptor was obtained from a human donor with COVID-19, enrolled during active disease. The donor label of this sample is uncertain. The sample comprised peripheral blood. In DNA form, the CDR3 reads TGTGCCAGCAGTTACGGAGGTGGCGGCACTGAAGCTTTCTTT. It specifies CASSYGGGGTEAFF.